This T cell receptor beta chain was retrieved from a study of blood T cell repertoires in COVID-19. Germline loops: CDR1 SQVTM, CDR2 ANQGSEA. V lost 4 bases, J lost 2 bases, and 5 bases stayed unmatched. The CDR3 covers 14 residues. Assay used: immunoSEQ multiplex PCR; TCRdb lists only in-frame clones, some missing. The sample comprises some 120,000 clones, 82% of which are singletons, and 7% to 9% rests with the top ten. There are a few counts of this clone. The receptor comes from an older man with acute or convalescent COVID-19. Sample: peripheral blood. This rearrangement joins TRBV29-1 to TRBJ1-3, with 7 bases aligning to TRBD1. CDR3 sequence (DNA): TGCAGCGTTGGTGACAGGGCACCTGGAAACACCATATATTTT. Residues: CSVGDRAPGNTIYF.